Below, 10 T cell receptor beta chains from the same sample are listed, as sequenced in a study of beta chain features in type 1 diabetes. General study results and limits: Across all four CD4+ subsets, people with type 1 diabetes showed modestly shorter TCRB CDR3s.

These receptors have no known antigen. Sequencing targeted expressed TCRB transcripts, as all isolated RNA had been reverse transcribed. Method: immunoSEQ multiplex PCR; TCRdb's copy keeps in-frame clones and lacks some. The sample yields roughly 340,000 clones, approximately 15% seen once. Sequencing was done on a sample of naive CD4+ T cells from blood. These receptors were collected from a woman aged 18-29 years with type 1 diabetes.

This clone has more than one count but fewer than ten. CDR3 DNA sequence: TGCGCCAGCAGCTTGCGGACTAGCGACTACGAGCAGTACTTC. Protein sequence: CASSLRTSDYEQYF. The chain has TRBV5-1 and TRBJ2-7; TRBD2 agrees at 9 bases. Germline V gene sequence: CDR1 SGHRS, CDR2 YFSETQ. V trimming: 1 base; J trimming: 3 bases; junction bases outside the gene matches: 2. The CDR3 spans 14 residues.

The rearrangement uses TRBV19 and TRBJ2-3; D is ambiguous. V dropped 5 bases and J dropped 3 bases, with 6 bases sitting between them. Germline CDR1 LNHDA, CDR2 SQIVND (reference sequence). CDR3 length equals 12 residues. CDR3 sequence (DNA): TGTGCCAGTAGTCCCCGGACAGATACGCAGTATTTT. Protein: CASSPRTDTQYF.

The chain combines TRBV7-2 with TRBJ2-2, with a tentative D call TRBD1 (6 bases). Germline CDR1 is SGHTA and CDR2 is FQGNSA. CDR3 length equals 18 residues. V was trimmed by 4 bases and J by 4 bases, leaving 22 bases between them. CDR3 loop: CASSSGEGAGHLTGELFF. The CDR3 region has the DNA TGTGCCAGCAGCTCAGGGGAAGGCGCGGGTCACCTCACCGGGGAGCTGTTTTTT.

This clone turned up a few times. The CDR3 sequence is CASTLTSQPQHF. The CDR3 DNA reads as TGTGCCAGCACCCTCACAAGTCAGCCCCAGCATTTT. This chain links TRBV28 with TRBJ1-5; no definite D call. Germline-derived CDR1 and CDR2 are MDHEN and SYDVKM. V dropped 7 bases and J dropped 6 bases, with 10 bases sitting between them. The CDR3 length is 12 residues.

This clone occurred a few times. For the CDR3, the DNA is TGTGCCAGCAGCCCGGGATTAGGCGGGCAGTACTTC. This gives the protein CASSPGLGGQYF. The chain recombines TRBV2 with TRBJ2-7, with D perhaps matching TRBD2 (5 bases). Looked up from germline, CDR1 is SNHLY and CDR2 is FYNNEI. The CDR3 has 12 residues. V was pared by 6 bases and J by 9 bases, with 15 bases between.

The V gene is TRBV9, the J gene TRBJ2-2; 12 nucleotides line up with TRBD1. The trim removed 2 bases at V and 7 bases at J, leaving 6 bases unmatched. CDR3 size: 16 residues. Germline loops: CDR1 SGDLS, CDR2 YYNGEE. DNA of the CDR3: TGTGCCAGCAGCGTCCCGGGACAGGGGGCCGTCGGGGAGCTGTTTTTT. This translates into CASSVPGQGAVGELFF.

This clone was seen more than once but under ten times. CDR3 loop: CGLAGTSRDEQYF. CDR3 DNA sequence: TGTGGGCTGGCGGGGACTAGCAGGGACGAGCAGTACTTC. The chain joins TRBV6-1 to TRBJ2-7; 9 nucleotides align to TRBD2. CDR1 and CDR2 (germline): MNHNS, SASEGT. The CDR3 runs 13 residues.

The chain employs TRBV30 and TRBJ2-5; TRBD1 matches 7 bases. The J segment lost 6 bases and the V segment lost 3 bases, leaving 19 bases of the junction unmatched. This CDR3 is 17 amino acids long. Germline V gene sequence: CDR1 GTSNPN, CDR2 SVGIG (reference sequence). The DNA for the CDR3 is TGTGCCTGGAGGAGGGGGCGTCTGGGCGGGCGACAACAGACCCAGTACTTC. Encoded protein: CAWRRGRLGGRQQTQYF.

The CDR3, as DNA: TGTGCCAGCAGCTTTTGGGGGACTCCCTCATACAATGAGCAGTTCTTC. It is translated as CASSFWGTPSYNEQFF. This chain uses TRBV7-9 with TRBJ2-1; D is possibly TRBD2 (6 bases). The ends were cut back, 3 bases at V and 4 bases at J, with 16 bases in the middle. The CDR3 loop spans 16 amino acids. Germline lookup yields CDR1 SEHNR and CDR2 FQNEAQ (reference sequence).

This sequence joins TRBV6-5 and TRBJ1-5; a weak D match, TRBD1 (6 bases). This CDR3 is 15 amino acids long. Trimming removed 5 bases from V and 4 bases from J, with 15 bases in between. Germline V gives CDR1 MNHEY, CDR2 SVGAGI. The CDR3 DNA is TGTGCCAGCAGTCAGTCAGGGGTAGGAAATCAGCCCCAGCATTTT. It yields the protein CASSQSGVGNQPQHF.